This TCR beta chain was documented in a study of CXCR3-negative and CXCR3-positive naive CD8 T cells (dated by TCRdb to between 2018 and 2021). In the study overall: In total, about 150 million TRB reads were obtained, which works out to roughly 1.5 +/- 0.3 million reads per library. Data from 11 donors, pooled across two independent experiments, went into the diversity and physicochemical repertoire analyses. For the TRBV-TRBJ cluster analysis, the naive subsets came from 5 donors, while the memory cells came from 3 donors. General conclusions and limits of the study: Surface CD5, linked to self-reactivity in mice, was comparable between naive subsets; TCR interaction strength was therefore also inferred from TRB CDR3 physicochemical properties. Because CXCR3 expression was partially decreased after cryopreservation, freshly isolated PBMCs were used for most assays. TRBV-TRBJ usage was similar between naive CXCR3-negative and CXCR3-positive cells from the same donor, while memory cells showed distinct patterns. Compared with CXCR3-negative naive cells, CXCR3-positive naive cells had TRB CDR3s with higher hydrophobicity (lower Kidera factor 4), lower energy, and higher strength and volume indices. Repertoire diversity was comparably high in both naive subsets but much lower in memory CD8+ T cells.

As to this clonotype: There is no known antigen for this receptor.

For each CD8+ T cell subset, flow sorting was done in triplicate, and about 300,000 cells per subset went directly into RLT lysis buffer. To exclude memory contaminants, naive CD8+ T cells were stringently defined as CD45RO-CCR7+CD27+CD95-. Peripheral blood mononuclear cells were isolated from buffy coats using standard density gradient centrifugation. A FACSAria III was used to flow-sort naive CXCR3-negative and CXCR3-positive CD8+ T cells. Total RNA was extracted from sorted cells using an RNeasy Mini Kit. The CDR3 runs 15 amino acids, cysteine and phenylalanine included. No DNA is listed. The germline V gene (reference sequence) yields LNHDA for CDR1 and SQIVND for CDR2. Sequenced on a NextSeq 550. The Human TCR Profiling Kit (MiLaboratory) was used to prepare UMI-labeled 5' RACE TRB cDNA libraries. The full amount of extracted RNA was used for cDNA synthesis, and the full amount of resulting cDNA was used for PCR amplification. Libraries were prepared in parallel with an identical number of PCR cycles. Regarding the original processing steps: MIGEC and MiXCR extracted about 53,000 +/- 10,000 unique UMI-labeled TRB cDNA molecules per library, requiring at least two reads per UMI. On average, around 40,000 +/- 10,000 functional in-frame TRB CDR3 nucleotide clonotypes lacking stop codons were found per library. After downsampling to 5000 UMI-labeled TRB molecules per sample, diversity metrics such as normalized Shannon-Wiener and Chao1 were calculated in VDJtools. VDJtools was used to calculate clonotype-size-weighted physicochemical properties of the central five CDR3 residues, namely interaction energy, strength, volume and Kidera factor 4. Following reprocessing of the reads by TCRdb, the data hold one row per CDR3 protein sequence and no DNA is available. The V and J calls and clone size come from TCRdb's table, not from the authors' own analysis. The sample's table covers 75,000 to 100,000 distinct CDR3 sequences. The top ten hold approximately 0.82% of the sample.

This chain is built from TRBV19 and TRBJ2-1. The sample comprised naive CXCR3+ CD8+ T cells from blood. This specimen's cell subset or site label, interpreted: CD45RO-CCR7+CD27+CD95- naive CD8+ T cells expressing CXCR3 (TNR3+). This sequence was found in a human donor in good health. Some clones in this sample may be carry-over from other donors' samples. This receptor has the CDR3 CASSPTRKPYNEQFF.